This TCR beta chain emerged from a study of cytomegalovirus exposure and HLA in healthy donors (dated by TCRdb to 2015 to 2018). Study-wide context: An earlier analysis of some 600 of the donors reported 276 Gb of sequence data and 95 million to 140 million unique TCR beta sequences obtained from about 180 million T cells. Of the 350 to 450 genotyped donors, about 84% fell in the genetic ancestry cluster associated with self-reported Caucasian donors. Class I and class II HLA loci were covered by the typing at four-digit resolution. The aim of the study was to test whether cataloging public T cell receptors could identify signatures of past pathogen exposure. The study combined high-throughput TCR immunosequencing, statistical association of individual TCRs with disease status, and machine learning to predict cytomegalovirus infection status. A later analysis re-analyzed previously published TCR beta repertoires from approximately 670 donors and added high-resolution HLA genotyping to study TCR occurrence patterns. In a later genetic analysis, genome-wide SNP genotypes for about 65% of the roughly 670 donors were used, and that subset was treated as a discovery cohort. Roughly 5 DR-DQ haplotypes were handled as single units for association and clustering, since linkage in the cohort was strong. Typing coverage varied by locus: about 629-630 donors for A, B, C, DRB1 and DQB1; more than 500 for DQA1; 600 to 610 for DPA1; under 490 for DPB1. The study used immunosequencing to profile the T cell repertoires of 670 or so subjects and linked those repertoires to cytomegalovirus serostatus. All discovery cohort repertoires had been generated using a single sequencing platform. In an earlier analysis of about 590 of the donors, high-throughput TCR beta sequencing was used to judge whether each TCR beta V gene segment behaved as functional or pseudogenic. Rather than using new phenotypic data, the later analysis identified candidate immune exposures from TCR beta sequences and from how often those sequences occurred across donors. Across approximately 420 genotyped donors of the cohort, an average of about 250,000 unique TCR beta nucleotide sequences per donor were sequenced, and roughly a sixth of those sequences were non-productive. Besides the first cohort of 500 to 700 subjects, a separate validation cohort made up of 120 different subjects was used. An early release that covered approximately 600 HLA-typed donors contained around 300 gigabases of sequencing data and tens of millions of unique TCR sequences. Donor age, sex, ethnicity and CMV serostatus were compiled alongside the repertoire data.

What the research found in general, with its limitations: The classifier was reported to diagnose cytomegalovirus status with high specificity and sensitivity in both the original cohort and the validation cohort. Because counts were too low, roughly 16 rarely observed V segments, including chromosome 9 orphons, were left out of the earlier analysis of 587 of the donors. While some public TCRs were present in many individuals, most TCR sequences turned up only very rarely across donors. A later analysis found that TCR association rates varied across HLA loci, with DRB1 alleles showing the most associated TCRs and HLA-C alleles the fewest. When HLA alleles, especially DR and DQ, strongly co-occurred, TCR associations were difficult to assign to individual alleles. In a later genetic analysis, a missense DCLRE1C variant was associated with V-gene and J-gene trimming of TCR beta chains, and the association was replicated in an independent cohort. Some IMGT-functional V segments, including TRBV6-2 and TRBV6-3, could not be distinguished by the 87-base-pair reads and were therefore excluded. In a later analysis, HLA-associated TCR beta chains were found to be more clonally expanded and to have lower generation probabilities than equally common non-associated chains. Broadly in line with IMGT annotations, most TCR beta V segments showed up in productive rearrangements about 90% or about 30% of the time in an earlier analysis of about 500 of the donors. In a later analysis, most CMV-associated TCR beta chains were found to appear HLA-restricted, with HLA associations seemingly driven largely by CMV exposure. Immune exposure information for the cohort was limited to CMV serostatus. The study gave a list of about 170 TCR beta chains associated with cytomegalovirus. A few of the identified cytomegalovirus-associated TCR beta chains were confirmed in vitro to be specific for cytomegalovirus antigens. Because some donors lacked HLA typing at each locus, the association tests relied only on the typed subset. Several of the top co-occurrence clusters appeared to be linked to parvovirus B19, influenza, CMV and Epstein-Barr virus, according to a later analysis. In this cohort, only TCR beta chains were sequenced, and detectable features were limited by the absence of alpha or paired-chain data. In a later genetic analysis, fewer N-insertions in productive TCRs were reported among donors in an Asian-associated ancestry cluster than the roughly 700-donor mean. A further reported finding was that TCR beta sequences accurately predicted the HLA-A and HLA-B alleles for most subjects in the first cohort. Correlated functional status among segregating V segments might be attributable to linkage disequilibrium, but an unknown experimental factor could not be ruled out. In a later analysis, about 17,000 TCR beta sequences were associated with specific HLA alleles at a false discovery rate of 0.05. Roughly uniform sequencing depth across donors was assumed in presence/absence analyses, although this assumption may not hold. According to the authors, the approach could potentially be generalized to other disease states and immunological phenotypes. A group of highly shared sequence variants was considered likely to be a technical artifact of the sequencing pipeline.

Notes on this clone: The antigen it recognizes is unknown. No base quality values were provided; no much bigger clone lies one nucleotide off.

The cohort comprised several hundred healthy bone marrow donors. At the time of sampling, all cohort members were nominally healthy, though unrecorded immune exposures were likely present. The donor was CMV seronegative and was included in the group of a few hundred seronegative cohort members. Every donor gave a peripheral blood sample, and the peripheral blood mononuclear cells from that sample were used for TCR beta sequencing. The Qiagen DNeasy Blood Extraction Kit was used to extract genomic DNA from the blood cell samples. CDR1 is given as SGHTA and CDR2 as FQGNSA, both from the germline V gene. The CDR3 numbers 14 residues from cysteine through phenylalanine. The DNA shown is the 42-base CDR3, in frame from base 1. The junction shows trimming of 6 bases on V and 8 bases on J, and the gene matches do not reach 8 bases of it. To prepare the library, the immunoSEQ multiplex PCR assay was applied. The multiplex PCR relied on a mix of 60 forward primers for TCR Vbeta segments and 13 reverse primers for TCR Jbeta segments. The CDR3 region of rearranged TCR beta genes was amplified from genomic DNA with a multiplex PCR assay. Amplified TCR beta libraries were sequenced as 87-base-pair reads on the Illumina HiSeq System. Turning to the authors' computational methods: A later analysis tallied 75 million to 85 million unique TCR beta chains across the 666 repertoires, and about 12 million of those chains were shared by two or more donors. A nearest-neighbor algorithm error-corrected the raw reads and collapsed the reads into unique sequences, merging closely related sequences to remove PCR and sequencing errors. Alignment of CDR3 sequences to IMGT reference sequences was used to assign V, D and J gene segments. For a sequence to be retained, a match of at least six nucleotides to both a V gene segment and a J gene segment was required. A rearrangement counted as productive if the CDR3 had no stop codons and remained in frame with V and J, and every other rearrangement counted as non-productive. Following IMGT convention, CDR3 was defined as the stretch from the second conserved V-encoded cysteine up to the conserved J-encoded phenylalanine. The earlier analysis of some 540 of the donors excluded any sequence lacking an unambiguous match to a single V gene segment. An earlier analysis of about 590 of the donors classified V segments as functional when productive rearrangements were above 56.7% and as segregating when the standard deviation between donors was above 5%. A statistical classification framework was developed to diagnose cytomegalovirus status using the catalog of TCR beta chain sequences. In a later analysis, TCR nucleotide sequences were compared against IMGT/GENE-DB human TR gene sequences so that V and J genes could be assigned. The TCRdist pipeline was used in a later analysis to assign CDR3 sequences and most-parsimonious VDJ recombination scenarios. In a later analysis, every TCR beta chain was defined by the combination of its CDR3 amino acid sequence and its V-gene family, and reads without a unique V-gene family were dropped. A later analysis removed 500 to 650 highly shared, low-generation-probability nucleotide sequences to deal with suspected cross-contamination and a sequencing artifact. In a later analysis, a clonal expansion index was calculated for each public chain from normalized within-repertoire ranks of inferred template counts. In a later analysis, generation probabilities were computed using a VDJ recombination model fitted to out-of-frame rearrangements, and the results were checked against IGoR. In a later analysis, TCR-TCR, TCR-HLA and TCR-CMV co-occurrence was scored with hypergeometric tests, and a repertoire-size bias correction was applied to TCR pairs. A later analysis estimated false discovery rates by permuting HLA or CMV assignments 20 times. In a later analysis, co-occurring TCRs were grouped with DBSCAN, and TCRdist sequence similarity was added when clustering was performed within HLA-allele-positive subsets. Repertoires with fewer than 30,000 or more than 120,000 public chains were left out of co-occurrence clustering, as were several repertoires with anomalous nucleotide sharing. Drawn from immuneACCESS, this table holds only the in-frame rearrangements with V and J called that TCRdb kept. Clones are partly lost; checked studies trace under half to an unresolved V gene and leave the rest unexplained. V and J calls plus clone size are reproduced from that table; the DNA served to infer D and trimming. Here the sample has about 190,000 clones; approximately 86% occur a single time. Around 0.31% of the sample is in the top ten clones.

The sequencing input was PBMCs. Recombination connected TRBV7-2 to TRBJ2-1, with TRBD1 matching 9 junction bases. This receptor was identified in a woman in her thirties in good health and CMV-seronegative. The DNA sequence is as follows: TGTGCCAGCAGTTGGGACAGGGTGAGCGATGAGCAGTTCTTC. This translates into CASSWDRVSDEQFF. Reference TRBV7-2 and TRBJ2-1 proteins supply the regions before and after the CDR3; the full variable domain is: GAGVSQSPSNKVTEKGKDVELRCDPISGHTALYWYRQSLGQGLEFLIYFQGNSAPDKSGLPSDRFSAERTGGSVSTLTIQRTQQEDSAVYLCASSWDRVSDEQFFGPGTRLTVL.